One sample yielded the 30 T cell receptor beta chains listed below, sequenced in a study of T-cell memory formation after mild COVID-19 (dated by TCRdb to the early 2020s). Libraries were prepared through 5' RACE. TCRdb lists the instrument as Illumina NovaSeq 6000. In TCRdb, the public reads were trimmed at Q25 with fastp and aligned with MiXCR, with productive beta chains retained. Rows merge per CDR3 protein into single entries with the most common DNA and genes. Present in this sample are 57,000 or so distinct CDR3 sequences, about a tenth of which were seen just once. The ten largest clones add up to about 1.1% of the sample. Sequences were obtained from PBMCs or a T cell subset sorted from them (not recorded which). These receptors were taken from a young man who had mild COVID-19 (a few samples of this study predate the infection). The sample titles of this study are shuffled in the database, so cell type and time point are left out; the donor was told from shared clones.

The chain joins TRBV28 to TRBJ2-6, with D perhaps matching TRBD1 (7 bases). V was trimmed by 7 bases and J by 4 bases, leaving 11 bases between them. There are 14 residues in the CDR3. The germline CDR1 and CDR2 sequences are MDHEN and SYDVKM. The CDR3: CASTRGAGANVLTF. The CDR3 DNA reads TGTGCCAGCACCAGGGGGGCCGGGGCCAACGTCCTGACTTTC.

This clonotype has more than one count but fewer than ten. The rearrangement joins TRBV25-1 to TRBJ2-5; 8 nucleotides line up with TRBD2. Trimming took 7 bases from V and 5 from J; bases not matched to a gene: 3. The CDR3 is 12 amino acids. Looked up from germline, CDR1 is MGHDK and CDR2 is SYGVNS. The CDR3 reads CASTSGGETQYF. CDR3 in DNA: TGTGCCAGCACCTCGGGGGGGGAGACCCAGTACTTC. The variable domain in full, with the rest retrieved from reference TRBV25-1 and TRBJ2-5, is EADIYQTPRYLVIGTGKKITLECSQTMGHDKMYWYQQDPGMELHLIHYSYGVNSTEKGDLSSESTVSRIRTEHFPLTLESARPSHTSQYLCASTSGGETQYFGPGTRLLVL.

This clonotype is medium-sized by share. CDR3 coding DNA: TGCAGCGTTGGGAGGAGCCAAGAGACCCAGTACTTC. This gives the protein CSVGRSQETQYF. The rearrangement links TRBV29-1 to TRBJ2-5, with D maybe TRBD2 (5 bases). CDR3 length: 12 residues. Germline loops: CDR1 SQVTM, CDR2 ANQGSEA. V dropped 4 bases and J dropped 1 base, with 7 bases sitting between them. The full variable domain, its missing parts supplied by reference TRBV29-1 and TRBJ2-5, is SAVISQKPSRDICQRGTSLTIQCQVDSQVTMMFWYRQQPGQSLTLIATANQGSEATYESGFVIDKFPISRPNLTFSTLTVSNMSPEDSSIYLCSVGRSQETQYFGPGTRLLVL.

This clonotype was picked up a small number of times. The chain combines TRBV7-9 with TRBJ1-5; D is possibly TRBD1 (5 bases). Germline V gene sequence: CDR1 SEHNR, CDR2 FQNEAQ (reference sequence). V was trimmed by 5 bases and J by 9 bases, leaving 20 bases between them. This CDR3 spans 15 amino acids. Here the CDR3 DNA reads TGTGCCAGCAGCGCAGGGTCCCACGACGACCGGCCCCAGCATTTT. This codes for CASSAGSHDDRPQHF.

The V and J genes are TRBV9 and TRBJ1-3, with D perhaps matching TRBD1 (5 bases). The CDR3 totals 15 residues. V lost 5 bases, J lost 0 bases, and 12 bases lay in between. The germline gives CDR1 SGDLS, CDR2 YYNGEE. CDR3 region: CASSPGLISGNTIYF. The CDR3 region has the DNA TGTGCCAGCAGTCCGGGACTGATCTCTGGAAACACCATATATTTT.

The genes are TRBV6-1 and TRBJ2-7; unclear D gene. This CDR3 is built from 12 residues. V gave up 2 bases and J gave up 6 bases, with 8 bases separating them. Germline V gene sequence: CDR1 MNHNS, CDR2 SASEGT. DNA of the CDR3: TGTGCCAGCAGTGAACACATACTCGAGCAGTACTTC. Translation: CASSEHILEQYF.

CDR3 nucleotides: TGTGCCAGCTCACTACAGGTTTATAATTCACCCCTCCACTTT. This codes for CASSLQVYNSPLHF. The genes are TRBV18 and TRBJ1-6, with a possible D match to TRBD1 (5 bases). This CDR3 spans 14 amino acids. The germline CDR1 and CDR2 sequences are KGHSH and LQKENI. Trimming took 4 bases from V and 4 from J, leaving 8 bases between them.

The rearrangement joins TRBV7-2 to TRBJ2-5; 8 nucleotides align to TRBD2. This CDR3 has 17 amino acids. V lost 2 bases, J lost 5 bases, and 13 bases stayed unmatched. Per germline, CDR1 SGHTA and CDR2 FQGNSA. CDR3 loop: CASSLRRGAAARETQYF. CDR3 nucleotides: TGTGCCAGCAGCTTAAGGCGGGGGGCCGCGGCTCGCGAGACCCAGTACTTC.

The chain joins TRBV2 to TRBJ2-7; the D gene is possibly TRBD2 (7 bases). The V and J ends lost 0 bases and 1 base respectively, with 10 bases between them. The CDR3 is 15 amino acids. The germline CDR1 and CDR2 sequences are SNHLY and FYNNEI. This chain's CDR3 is CASSEAGRGSYEQYV. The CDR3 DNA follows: TGTGCCAGCAGTGAAGCTGGGAGGGGGTCCTACGAGCAGTACGTC.

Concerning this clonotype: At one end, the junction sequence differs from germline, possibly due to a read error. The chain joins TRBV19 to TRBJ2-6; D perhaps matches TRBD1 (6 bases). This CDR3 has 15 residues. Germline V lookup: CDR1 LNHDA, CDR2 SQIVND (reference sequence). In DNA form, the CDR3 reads TGTGCCAGTAGTAACAGGGTCTCTGGGGCCAACGTCCTCACTTTC. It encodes CASSNRVSGANVLTF.

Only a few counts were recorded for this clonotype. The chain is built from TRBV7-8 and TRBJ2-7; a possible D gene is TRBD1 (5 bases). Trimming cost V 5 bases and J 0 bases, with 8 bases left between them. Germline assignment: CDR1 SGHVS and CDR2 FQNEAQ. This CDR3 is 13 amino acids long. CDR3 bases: TGTGCCAGCAGCACGACAGCCTCCTACGAGCAGTACGTC. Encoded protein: CASSTTASYEQYV.

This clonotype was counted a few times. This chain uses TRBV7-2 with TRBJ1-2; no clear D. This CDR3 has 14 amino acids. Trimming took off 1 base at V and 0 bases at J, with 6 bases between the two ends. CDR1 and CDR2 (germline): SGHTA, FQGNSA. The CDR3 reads CASSLDFANYGYTF. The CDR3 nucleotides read TGTGCCAGCAGCTTAGATTTCGCTAACTATGGCTACACCTTC.

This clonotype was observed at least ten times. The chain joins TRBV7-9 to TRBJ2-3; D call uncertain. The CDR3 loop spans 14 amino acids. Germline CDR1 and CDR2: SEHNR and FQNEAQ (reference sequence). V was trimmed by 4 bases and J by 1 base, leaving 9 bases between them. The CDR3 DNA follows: TGTGCCAGCAGCTCCGACTGGGGCACAGATACGCAGTATTTT. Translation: CASSSDWGTDTQYF.

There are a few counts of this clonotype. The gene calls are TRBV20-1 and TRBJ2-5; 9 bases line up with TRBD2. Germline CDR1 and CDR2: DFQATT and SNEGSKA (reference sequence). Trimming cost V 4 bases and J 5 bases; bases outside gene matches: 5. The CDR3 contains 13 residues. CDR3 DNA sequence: TGCAGTGCTAATTTAGCGGGGGCTGAGACCCAGTACTTC. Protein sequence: CSANLAGAETQYF.

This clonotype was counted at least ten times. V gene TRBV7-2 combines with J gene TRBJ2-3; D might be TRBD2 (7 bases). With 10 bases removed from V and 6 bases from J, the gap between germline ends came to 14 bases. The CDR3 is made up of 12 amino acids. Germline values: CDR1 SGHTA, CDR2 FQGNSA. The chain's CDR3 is CATHGGRDTQYF. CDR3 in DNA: TGTGCCACTCACGGGGGGCGGGATACGCAGTATTTT.

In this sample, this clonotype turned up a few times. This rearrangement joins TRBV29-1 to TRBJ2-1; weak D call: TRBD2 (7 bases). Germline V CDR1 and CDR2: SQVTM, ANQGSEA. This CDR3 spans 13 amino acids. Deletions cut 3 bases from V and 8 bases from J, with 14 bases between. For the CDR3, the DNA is TGCAGCGTTGACGGGGGGCGCGGGGATGAGCAGTTCTTC. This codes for CSVDGGRGDEQFF.

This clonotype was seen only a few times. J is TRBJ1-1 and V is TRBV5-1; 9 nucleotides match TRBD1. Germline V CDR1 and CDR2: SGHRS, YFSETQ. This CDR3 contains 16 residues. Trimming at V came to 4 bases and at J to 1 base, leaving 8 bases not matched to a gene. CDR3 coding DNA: TGCGCCAGCAGCCCGGACAGGGGATTCACGAACACTGAAGCTTTCTTT. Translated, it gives CASSPDRGFTNTEAFF.

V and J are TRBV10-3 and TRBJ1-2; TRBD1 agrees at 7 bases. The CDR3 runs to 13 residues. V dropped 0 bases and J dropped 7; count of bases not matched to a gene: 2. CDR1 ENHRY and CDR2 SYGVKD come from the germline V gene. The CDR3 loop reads CAISESTGVGYTF. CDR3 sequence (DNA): TGTGCCATCAGTGAGTCAACAGGGGTTGGCTACACCTTC.

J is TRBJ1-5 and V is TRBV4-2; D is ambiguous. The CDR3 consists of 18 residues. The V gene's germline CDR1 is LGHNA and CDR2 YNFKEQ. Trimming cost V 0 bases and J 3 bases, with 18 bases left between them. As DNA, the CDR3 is TGTGCCAGCAGCCAAGATGATAAGGTTAGCGGTAACAATCAGCCCCAGCATTTT. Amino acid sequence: CASSQDDKVSGNNQPQHF.

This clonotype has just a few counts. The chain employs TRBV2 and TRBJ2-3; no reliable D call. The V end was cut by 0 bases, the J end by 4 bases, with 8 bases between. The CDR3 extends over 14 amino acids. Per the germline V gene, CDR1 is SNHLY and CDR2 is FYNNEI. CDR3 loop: CASSEALMADTQYF. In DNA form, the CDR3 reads TGTGCCAGCAGTGAAGCGCTTATGGCAGATACGCAGTATTTT.

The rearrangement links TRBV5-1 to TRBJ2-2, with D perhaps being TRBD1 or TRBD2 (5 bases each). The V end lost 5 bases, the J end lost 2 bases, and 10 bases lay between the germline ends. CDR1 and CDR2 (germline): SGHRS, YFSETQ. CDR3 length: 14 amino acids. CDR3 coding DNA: TGCGCCAGCAGTGCGAGGGGTAACACCGGGGAGCTGTTTTTT. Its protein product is CASSARGNTGELFF.

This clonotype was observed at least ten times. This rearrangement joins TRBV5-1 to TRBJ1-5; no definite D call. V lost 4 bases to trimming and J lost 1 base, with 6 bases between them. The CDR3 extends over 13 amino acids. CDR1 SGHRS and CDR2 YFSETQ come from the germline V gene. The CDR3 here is CASSHDSNQPQHF. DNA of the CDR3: TGCGCCAGCAGCCACGACAGCAATCAGCCCCAGCATTTT.

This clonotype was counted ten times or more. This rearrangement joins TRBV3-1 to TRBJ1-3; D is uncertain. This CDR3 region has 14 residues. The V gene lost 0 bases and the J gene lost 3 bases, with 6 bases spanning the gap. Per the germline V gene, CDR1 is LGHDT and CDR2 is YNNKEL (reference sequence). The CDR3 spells CASSQETIGNTIYF. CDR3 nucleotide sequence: TGTGCCAGCAGCCAAGAAACGATTGGAAACACCATATATTTT. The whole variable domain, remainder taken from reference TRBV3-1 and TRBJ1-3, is DTAVSQTPKYLVTQMGNDKSIKCEQNLGHDTMYWYKQDSKKFLKIMFSYNNKELIINETVPNRFSPKSPDKAHLNLHINSLELGDSAVYFCASSQETIGNTIYFGEGSWLTVV.

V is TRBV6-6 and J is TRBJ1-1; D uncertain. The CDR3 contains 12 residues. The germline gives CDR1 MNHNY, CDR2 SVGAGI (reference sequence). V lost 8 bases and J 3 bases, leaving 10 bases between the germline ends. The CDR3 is CASQWDYTEAFF. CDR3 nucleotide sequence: TGTGCCAGCCAGTGGGATTACACTGAAGCTTTCTTT.

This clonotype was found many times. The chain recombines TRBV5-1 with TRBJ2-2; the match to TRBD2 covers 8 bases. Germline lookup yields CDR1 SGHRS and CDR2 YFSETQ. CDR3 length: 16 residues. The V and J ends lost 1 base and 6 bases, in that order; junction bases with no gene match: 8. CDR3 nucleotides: TGCGCCAGCAGCTTGCTTCCAGCGGGGGCTTCCGGGGAGCTGTTTTTT. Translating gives CASSLLPAGASGELFF. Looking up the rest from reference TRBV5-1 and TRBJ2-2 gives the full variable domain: KAGVTQTPRYLIKTRGQQVTLSCSPISGHRSVSWYQQTPGQGLQFLFEYFSETQRNKGNFPGRFSGRQFSNSRSEMNVSTLELGDSALYLCASSLLPAGASGELFFGEGSRLTVL.

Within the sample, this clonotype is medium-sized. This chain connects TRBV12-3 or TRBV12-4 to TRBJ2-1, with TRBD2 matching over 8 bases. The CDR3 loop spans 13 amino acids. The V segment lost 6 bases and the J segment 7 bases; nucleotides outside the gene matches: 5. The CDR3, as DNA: TGTGCCAGCAGATGGTCGGGGGGGAATGAGCAGTTCTTC. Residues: CASRWSGGNEQFF.

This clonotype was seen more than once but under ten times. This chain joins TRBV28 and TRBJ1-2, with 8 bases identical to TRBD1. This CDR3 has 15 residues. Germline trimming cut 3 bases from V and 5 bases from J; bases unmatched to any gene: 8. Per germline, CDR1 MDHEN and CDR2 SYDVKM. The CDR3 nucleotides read TGTGCCAGCAGTTTGGTGGCAGGGGGCGGATATGGCTACACCTTC. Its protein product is CASSLVAGGGYGYTF.

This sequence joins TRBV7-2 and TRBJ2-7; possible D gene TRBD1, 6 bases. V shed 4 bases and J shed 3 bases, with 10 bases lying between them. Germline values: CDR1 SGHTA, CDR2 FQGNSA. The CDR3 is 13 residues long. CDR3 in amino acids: CASSSRQVYEQYF. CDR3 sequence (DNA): TGTGCCAGCAGCTCCCGACAGGTCTACGAGCAGTACTTC.

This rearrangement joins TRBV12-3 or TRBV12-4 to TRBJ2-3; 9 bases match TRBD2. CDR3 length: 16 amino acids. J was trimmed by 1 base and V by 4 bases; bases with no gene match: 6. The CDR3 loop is CASSYGAGGRTDTQYF. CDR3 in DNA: TGTGCCAGCAGTTACGGAGCGGGGGGCCGCACAGATACGCAGTATTTT.

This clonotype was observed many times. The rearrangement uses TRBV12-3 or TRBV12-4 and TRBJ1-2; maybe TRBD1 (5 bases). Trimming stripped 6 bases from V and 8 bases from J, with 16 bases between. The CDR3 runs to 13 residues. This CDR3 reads CASSYTSGMGYTF. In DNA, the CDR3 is TGTGCCAGCAGCTATACCTCAGGGATGGGCTACACCTTC.